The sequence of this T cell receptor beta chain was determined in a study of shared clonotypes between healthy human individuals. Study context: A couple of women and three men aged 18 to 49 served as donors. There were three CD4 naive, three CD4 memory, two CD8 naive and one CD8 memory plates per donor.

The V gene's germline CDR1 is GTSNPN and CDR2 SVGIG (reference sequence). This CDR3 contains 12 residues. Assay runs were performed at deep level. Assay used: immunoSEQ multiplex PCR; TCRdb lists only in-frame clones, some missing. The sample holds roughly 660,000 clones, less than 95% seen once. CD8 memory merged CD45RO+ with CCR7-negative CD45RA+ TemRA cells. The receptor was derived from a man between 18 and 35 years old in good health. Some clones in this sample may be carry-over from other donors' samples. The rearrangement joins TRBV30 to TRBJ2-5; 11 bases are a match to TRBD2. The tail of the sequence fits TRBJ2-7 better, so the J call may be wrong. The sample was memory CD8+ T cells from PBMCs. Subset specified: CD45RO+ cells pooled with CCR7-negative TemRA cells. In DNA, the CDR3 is TGTGCTACCAGACTAGCGGGAATCGAGCAGTACTTC. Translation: CATRLAGIEQYF.